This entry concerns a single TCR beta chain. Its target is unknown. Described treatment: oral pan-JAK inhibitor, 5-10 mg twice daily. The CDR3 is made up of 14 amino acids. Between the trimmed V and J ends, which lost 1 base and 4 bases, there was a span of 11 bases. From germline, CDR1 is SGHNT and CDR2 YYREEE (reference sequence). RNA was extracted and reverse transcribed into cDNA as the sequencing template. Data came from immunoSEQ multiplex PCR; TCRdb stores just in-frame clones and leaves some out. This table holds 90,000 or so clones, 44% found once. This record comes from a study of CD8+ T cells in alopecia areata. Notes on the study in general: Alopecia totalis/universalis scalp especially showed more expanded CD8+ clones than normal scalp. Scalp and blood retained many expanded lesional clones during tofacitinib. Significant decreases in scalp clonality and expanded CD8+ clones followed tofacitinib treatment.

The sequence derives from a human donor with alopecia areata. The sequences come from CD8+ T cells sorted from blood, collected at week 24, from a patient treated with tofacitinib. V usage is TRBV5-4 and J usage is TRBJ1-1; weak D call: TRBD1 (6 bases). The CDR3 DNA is TGTGCCAGCAGCTTGAGTAAGGGGGTCACTGAAGCTTTCTTT. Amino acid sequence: CASSLSKGVTEAFF.